The 15 T cell receptor beta chains in this list originate from one sample, sequenced in a study of cytomegalovirus exposure and HLA in healthy donors. PCR involved 60 Vbeta and 13 Jbeta primers. Repertoires were generated with immunoSEQ multiplex PCR, while TCRdb's copy carries only in-frame clones and drops some. The table lists more than 60,000 clones, around 85% of them singletons. Sequenced: PBMCs. These receptors came from a woman under 40 in good health and CMV-seronegative.

The chain couples TRBV5-8 to TRBJ2-3; no reliable D call. Trimming pared 1 base from V and 0 bases from J, leaving 12 bases between. The germline V gene encodes CDR1 SGHTS and CDR2 YDEGEE. The CDR3 has 16 amino acids. The CDR3: CASSLLALESTDTQYF. As DNA, the CDR3 is TGTGCCAGCAGCTTGTTGGCTTTGGAGAGCACAGATACGCAGTATTTT.

The chain employs TRBV25-1 and TRBJ1-4, with 7 bases identical to TRBD1. V was pared by 5 bases and J by 6 bases, with 9 bases of the junction left unmatched. The CDR3 sequence is 15 residues long. CDR1 MGHDK and CDR2 SYGVNS come from the germline V gene. This chain's CDR3 is CASSTRRQGDEKLFF. The CDR3 DNA reads TGTGCCAGCAGTACCCGTAGACAGGGTGATGAAAAACTGTTTTTT.

The CDR3, as DNA: TGTGCCAGCAGTGACCTCGGGACTAGCGCAGATACGCAGTATTTT. Its translation: CASSDLGTSADTQYF. The rearrangement links TRBV6-4 to TRBJ2-3; TRBD2 matches 10 bases. V dropped 2 bases and J dropped 4; count of bases not matched to a gene: 3. CDR3 length: 15 residues. Germline values: CDR1 MRHNA, CDR2 SNTAGT.

The chain links TRBV14 to TRBJ1-2; D call uncertain. CDR1 and CDR2 (germline): SGHDN, FVKESK. The V and J ends lost 4 bases and 2 bases respectively, with 11 bases between them. The CDR3 extends over 14 amino acids. CDR3 loop: CASSRITDNYGYTF. Written as DNA, the CDR3 is TGTGCCAGCAGCCGAATTACAGACAACTATGGCTACACCTTC.

This clone was counted only a few times. V gene TRBV2 combines with J gene TRBJ2-7; 7 bases are shared with TRBD1. The CDR3 has 15 residues. Germline lookup yields CDR1 SNHLY and CDR2 FYNNEI. Trimming removed 0 bases from V and 12 bases from J; junction bases left unmatched: 14. Here the CDR3 DNA reads TGTGCCAGCAGTGAAGCTACCCGGGTCCAGACAGGGTTGTACTTC. This sequence encodes CASSEATRVQTGLYF.

The table lists this clone with a few counts. The genes are TRBV2 and TRBJ2-7; TRBD1 aligns across 9 bases. The CDR3 sequence is 12 residues long. Germline V gene data show CDR1 as SNHLY and CDR2 as FYNNEI. The V gene end was trimmed by 6 bases and the J gene end by 12 bases; junction bases not matched to a gene: 9. The CDR3 spells CASSYTGGHLYV. The CDR3 DNA reads as TGTGCCAGCAGCTATACAGGGGGCCATCTGTACGTC.

The rearrangement links TRBV11-2 to TRBJ2-7, with D possibly being TRBD1 (5 bases). The CDR3 consists of 12 residues. V lost 10 bases, J lost 3 bases, and 13 bases lay in between. Germline CDR1 and CDR2: SGHAT and FQNNGV. The CDR3, as DNA: TGTGCCACCTCGTGGCAGGGCTACGAGCAGTACTTC. It encodes CATSWQGYEQYF.

This clone was detected once. The genes are TRBV5-8 and TRBJ1-2; no firm D call. V gave up 2 bases and J gave up 6 bases, with 17 bases separating them. From germline, CDR1 is SGHTS and CDR2 YDEGEE. The CDR3 consists of 15 residues. The CDR3 bases are TGTGCCAGCAGCTTTGGAGCCCCGAACATAGATGGCTACACCTTC. Encoded protein: CASSFGAPNIDGYTF.

The rearrangement uses TRBV19 and TRBJ1-5; 9 nucleotides match TRBD1. The CDR3 covers 12 residues. The V gene end was trimmed by 9 bases and the J gene end by 16 bases; junction bases not matched to a gene: 13. Germline V lookup: CDR1 LNHDA, CDR2 SQIVND (reference sequence). CDR3 coding DNA: TGTGCCAGCCAGAACGGACAGGGGCGGTGCCATTTT. It encodes CASQNGQGRCHF.

The rearrangement joins TRBV10-3 to TRBJ2-5; 12 bases are a match to TRBD2. The germline CDR1 and CDR2 sequences are ENHRY and SYGVKD. The CDR3 has 14 amino acids. J was trimmed by 3 bases and V by 10 bases; bases with no gene match: 6. CDR3 protein: CATSRTSGEETQYF. The CDR3 bases are TGTGCCACCTCTCGGACTAGCGGGGAAGAGACCCAGTACTTC.

CDR3 DNA: TGTGCCAGCAGCGTAGGTAACAGTTACAACAATGAGCAGTTCTTC. Residues: CASSVGNSYNNEQFF. The chain joins TRBV9 to TRBJ2-1; no clear D gene. CDR1 and CDR2 (germline): SGDLS, YYNGEE. Trimming stripped 0 bases from V and 5 bases from J, with 12 bases between. This CDR3 contains 15 residues.

The V call is TRBV5-1, the J call TRBJ2-1; TRBD2 matches 8 bases. The CDR3 is 13 residues long. Germline V CDR1 and CDR2: SGHRS, YFSETQ. Germline trimming cut 4 bases from V and 6 bases from J; bases unmatched to any gene: 3. The CDR3 protein is CASSRGGSNEQFF. The CDR3 bases are TGCGCCAGCAGCCGGGGGGGCAGCAATGAGCAGTTCTTC.

The V call is TRBV5-1, the J call TRBJ2-3; TRBD2 matches 11 bases. Germline CDR1 reads SGHRS; CDR2 reads YFSETQ. J was trimmed by 5 bases and V by 2 bases; bases with no gene match: 4. CDR3 length equals 15 residues. CDR3 in DNA: TGCGCCAGCAGCTTTGAACTAGCGGGAGTAGATACGCAGTATTTT. This sequence encodes CASSFELAGVDTQYF. Together with reference TRBV5-1 and TRBJ2-3, the CDR3 gives the full variable domain: KAGVTQTPRYLIKTRGQQVTLSCSPISGHRSVSWYQQTPGQGLQFLFEYFSETQRNKGNFPGRFSGRQFSNSRSEMNVSTLELGDSALYLCASSFELAGVDTQYFGPGTRLTVL.

This clone appeared a few times. This chain links TRBV6-1 with TRBJ1-5; D uncertain. Deletions cut 7 bases from V and 7 bases from J, with 17 bases between. The CDR3 covers 14 residues. From germline, CDR1 is MNHNS and CDR2 SASEGT. The CDR3: CASTSGRSGQPQHF. The CDR3 nucleotides read TGTGCCAGCACCAGCGGTAGGTCAGGACAGCCCCAGCATTTT.

V gene TRBV11-1 combines with J gene TRBJ2-1; TRBD2 is a possible D gene (5 bases). The germline V gene has CDR1 SGHAT and CDR2 FQDESV (reference sequence). The CDR3 sequence is 16 residues long. V lost 2 bases, J lost 6 bases, and 17 bases lay in between. CDR3 nucleotides: TGTGCCAGCAGCTTAAGAACGGGATTGGGGTTCAATGAGCAGTTCTTC. It is translated as CASSLRTGLGFNEQFF. The full variable domain, completed using reference TRBV11-1 and TRBJ2-1, is EAEVAQSPRYKITEKSQAVAFWCDPISGHATLYWYRQILGQGPELLVQFQDESVVDDSQLPKDRFSAERLKGVDSTLKIQPAELGDSAMYLCASSLRTGLGFNEQFFGPGTRLTVL.